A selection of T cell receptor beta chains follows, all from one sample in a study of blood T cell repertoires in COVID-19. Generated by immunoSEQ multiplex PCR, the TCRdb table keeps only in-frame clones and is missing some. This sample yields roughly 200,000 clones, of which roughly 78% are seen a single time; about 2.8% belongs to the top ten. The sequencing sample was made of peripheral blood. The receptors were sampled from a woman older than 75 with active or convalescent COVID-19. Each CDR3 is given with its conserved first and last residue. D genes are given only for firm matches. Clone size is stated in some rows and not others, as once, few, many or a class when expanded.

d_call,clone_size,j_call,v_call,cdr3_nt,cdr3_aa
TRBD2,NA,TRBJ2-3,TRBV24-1,TGTGCCACCAGTGATTACCAATTCGGACTAGCGGGTCCCCACACAGATACGCAGTATTTT,CATSDYQFGLAGPHTDTQYF
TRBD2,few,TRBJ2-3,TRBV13,TGTGCCAGCAGCTCCCTGACTAGCGGGGGAGGTACGCAGTATTTT,CASSSLTSGGGTQYF
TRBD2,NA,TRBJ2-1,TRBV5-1,TGCGCCAGCAGCGGACTAGCGGGGGGGTACAATGAGCAGTTCTTC,CASSGLAGGYNEQFF
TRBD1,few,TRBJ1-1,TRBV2,TGTGCCAGCAGTATCCGGACAGGGGGCGCGACTGAAGCTTTCTTT,CASSIRTGGATEAFF
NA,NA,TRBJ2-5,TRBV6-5,TGTGCCAGCAGTCCCGATCCGGGGAAGACGGAGACCCAGTACTTC,CASSPDPGKTETQYF
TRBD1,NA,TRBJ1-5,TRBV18,TGTGCCAGCTCACCGCCGCAGTCTAACAGGGGACAGCCCCAGCATTTT,CASSPPQSNRGQPQHF
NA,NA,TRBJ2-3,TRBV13,TGTGCCAGCAGCTCATGGGACTCCACAGATACGCAGTATTTT,CASSSWDSTDTQYF
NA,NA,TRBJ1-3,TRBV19,TGTGCCAGTAGTATGAGGCAAGATACCTCTGGAAACACCATATATTTT,CASSMRQDTSGNTIYF
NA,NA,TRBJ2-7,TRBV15,TGTGCCACCAGCAGCAGATACTACGAGCAGTACTTC,CATSSRYYEQYF
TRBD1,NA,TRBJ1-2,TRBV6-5,TGTGCCAGCAGTTACAGGGACAGCGCTATCTATGGCTACACCTTC,CASSYRDSAIYGYTF
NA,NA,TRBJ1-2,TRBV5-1,TGCGCCAGCACCAGGGAAGGGGGCTATGGCTACACCTTC,CASTREGGYGYTF
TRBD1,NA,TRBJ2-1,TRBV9,TGTGCCAGCAGCGTAGGACAGGGGGCCTACAATGAGCAGTTCTTC,CASSVGQGAYNEQFF
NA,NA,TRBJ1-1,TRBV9,TGTGCCAGCAGCGTAGTAGATGGGGGGAATAGGAACACTGAAGCTTTCTTT,CASSVVDGGNRNTEAFF
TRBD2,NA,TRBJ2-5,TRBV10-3,TGTGCCATCAGTGAGCCACAAGGACCGGGACTAGGTCAAGAGACCCAGTACTTC,CAISEPQGPGLGQETQYF
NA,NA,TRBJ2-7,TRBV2,TGTGCCAGCAGTGAGTCGTCCAGACTGTACTTC,CASSESSRLYF
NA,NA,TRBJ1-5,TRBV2,TGTGCCAGCGGGCCACAAAGCAATCAGCCCCAGCATTTT,CASGPQSNQPQHF
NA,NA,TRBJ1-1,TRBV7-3,TGTGCCAGCAGCCCCCAGGGCCTGAACACTGAAGCTTTCTTT,CASSPQGLNTEAFF
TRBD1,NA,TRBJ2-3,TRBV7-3,TGTGCCAGCAGCTTTGTACGCGGGACAGGGATTAACACAGATACGCAGTATTTT,CASSFVRGTGINTDTQYF
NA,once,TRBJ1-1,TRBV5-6,TGTGCCAGCAGGGGCGGGCCGGGCACTGAAGCTTTCTTT,CASRGGPGTEAFF
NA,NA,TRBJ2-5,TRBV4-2,TGTGCCAGCAGCCAAGATCCCCTCCAAGAGACCCAGTACTTC,CASSQDPLQETQYF
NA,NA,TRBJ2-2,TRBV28,TGTGCCAGCCGTGAGGTCGCCGGGGAGCTGTTTTTT,CASREVAGELFF
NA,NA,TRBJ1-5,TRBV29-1,TGCAGCGTGGCGAAGGGAGTCAATCAGCCCCAGCATTTT,CSVAKGVNQPQHF
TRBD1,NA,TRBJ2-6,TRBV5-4,TGTGCCACCGCTACAGGGGAAGCCAACGTCCTGACTTTC,CATATGEANVLTF
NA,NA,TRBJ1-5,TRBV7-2,TGTGCCAGCAGCTTAGGACTCTATCAGCCCCAGCATTTT,CASSLGLYQPQHF
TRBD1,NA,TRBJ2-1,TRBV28,TGTGCCAGCATGAAGACAGGGGTGGGTAGAAATGAGCAGTTCTTC,CASMKTGVGRNEQFF
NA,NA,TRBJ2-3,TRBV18,TGTGCCAGCTCACTGACAGGCCGCACAGATACGCAGTATTTT,CASSLTGRTDTQYF
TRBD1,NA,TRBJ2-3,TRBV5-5,TGTGCCAGCAGCTTTTACCGGGACAGGGACACAGATACGCAGTATTTT,CASSFYRDRDTDTQYF
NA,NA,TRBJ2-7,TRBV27,TGTGCCAGCAGTTTACAGGGTTGGCGCGAGCAGTACTTC,CASSLQGWREQYF
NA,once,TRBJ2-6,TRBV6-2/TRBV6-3,TGTGCCAGCAGTTACCAGGGCAGAGGGGCCAACGTCCTGACTTTC,CASSYQGRGANVLTF
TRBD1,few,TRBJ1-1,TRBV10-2,TGCGCCAGCAGTGAGAGAGGGGGCGCAGCTTTCTTT,CASSERGGAAFF
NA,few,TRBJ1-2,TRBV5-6,TGTGCCAGCAGAGAACGGGGGGCTAATGGCTACACCTTC,CASRERGANGYTF
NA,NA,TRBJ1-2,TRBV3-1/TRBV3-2,TGTGCCAGCAGCCAAGGGCACCAGGATGGCTACACCTTC,CASSQGHQDGYTF
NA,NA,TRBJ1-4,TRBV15,TGTGCCACCAGCAGAGATTCCCTGGCAGCAACTAATGAAAAACTGTTTTTT,CATSRDSLAATNEKLFF
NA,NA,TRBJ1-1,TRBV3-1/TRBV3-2,TGTGCCAGCACGGGGAACACTGAAGCTTTCTTT,CASTGNTEAFF
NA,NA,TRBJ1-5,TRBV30,TGTGCCTGGTCCACAGGGACTCAGCCCCAGCATTTT,CAWSTGTQPQHF
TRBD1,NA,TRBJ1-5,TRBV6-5,TGTGCCAGCAGGGCCGGGACAGGGGGACATCAGCCCCAGCATTTT,CASRAGTGGHQPQHF
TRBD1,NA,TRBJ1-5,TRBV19,TGTGCCAGCAATCCGGGACAGGGGTCTCTCAATCAGCCCCAGCATTTT,CASNPGQGSLNQPQHF
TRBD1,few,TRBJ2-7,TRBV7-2,TGTGCCAGCAGCTTAGAGGGACAGAGCTCCTACGAGCAGTACTTC,CASSLEGQSSYEQYF
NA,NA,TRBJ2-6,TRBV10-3,TGTGCCATCAGTGACTCCCGTGTGGGGGCCAACGTCCTGACTTTC,CAISDSRVGANVLTF
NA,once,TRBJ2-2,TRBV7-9,TGTGCCAGCAGCGCCTCCACTTACACCGGGGAGCTGTTTTTT,CASSASTYTGELFF
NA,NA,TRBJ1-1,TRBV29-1,TGCAGCGCCTTGTACGGGGGGAACACTGAAGCTTTCTTT,CSALYGGNTEAFF